One and the same sample provided the 15 T cell receptor beta chains below, sequenced in a study of beta chain features in type 1 diabetes. Sequencing targeted expressed TCRB transcripts, as all isolated RNA had been reverse transcribed. Here immunoSEQ multiplex PCR was the method, and the copy in TCRdb shows in-frame clones only, minus some. The sample consists of around 320,000 clones, less than 15% of them appearing once. Specimen: central memory CD4+ T cells from blood. All receptors derive from a man aged 25 to 45 in good health.

This clone was seen a handful of times. V and J are TRBV6-1 and TRBJ2-4, with D tentatively TRBD2 (7 bases). This CDR3 has 18 residues. Looked up from germline, CDR1 is MNHNS and CDR2 is SASEGT. Trimming removed 2 bases from V and 0 bases from J, with 17 bases in between. The CDR3, as DNA: TGTGCCAGCAGTGAATTGGGAGGGGGGAGTACAGCCAAAAACATTCAGTACTTC. The encoded protein is CASSELGGGSTAKNIQYF.

This clone occurred a few times. The chain recombines TRBV6-5 with TRBJ1-3, with TRBD1 matching over 7 bases. The CDR3 has 15 amino acids. V shed 0 bases, J shed 4 bases, and the junction held 3 bases outside the gene matches. The germline CDR1 and CDR2 sequences are MNHEY and SVGAGI. For the CDR3, the DNA is TGTGCCAGCAGTTACTCCACAGGGGCCGGAAACACCATATATTTT. The encoded protein is CASSYSTGAGNTIYF.

The chain links TRBV10-3 to TRBJ1-2; no firm D call. Per the germline V gene, CDR1 is ENHRY and CDR2 is SYGVKD. The V end was cut by 10 bases, the J end by 4 bases, with 16 bases between. The CDR3 sequence is 13 residues long. CDR3 in amino acids: CATGATDLYGYTF. CDR3 nucleotide sequence: TGTGCCACCGGAGCGACGGACCTCTATGGCTACACCTTC.

This clone was counted between two and nine times. V gene TRBV11-3 combines with J gene TRBJ2-4; D unclear. This CDR3 spans 13 amino acids. With 1 base removed from V and 8 bases from J, the gap between germline ends came to 9 bases. The V gene's germline CDR1 is SGHNT and CDR2 YENEEA. The CDR3 here is CASSLGQSDIQYF. Here the CDR3 DNA reads TGTGCCAGCAGCTTAGGTCAGTCCGACATTCAGTACTTC.

The rearrangement links TRBV7-2 to TRBJ2-3, with D perhaps matching TRBD2 (5 bases). The CDR3 consists of 17 residues. CDR1 SGHTA and CDR2 FQGNSA come from the germline V gene. V gave up 3 bases and J gave up 0 bases, with 16 bases separating them. In DNA form, the CDR3 reads TGTGCCAGCAGCTTGTATTCTCCGGGGTACAGCACAGATACGCAGTATTTT. This sequence encodes CASSLYSPGYSTDTQYF.

This clone was detected a few times. This chain joins TRBV18 and TRBJ1-2, with unresolved D. CDR1 and CDR2 from the germline V gene are KGHSH and LQKENI. The CDR3 totals 13 residues. Trimming cost V 6 bases and J 8 bases, with 16 bases left between them. CDR3 sequence reads: CASSTGADGGYTF. CDR3 nucleotides: TGTGCCAGCTCTACGGGAGCGGACGGCGGCTACACCTTC. Full variable domain (outside the CDR3, taken from reference TRBV18 and TRBJ1-2): NAGVMQNPRHLVRRRGQEARLRCSPMKGHSHVYWYRQLPEEGLKFMVYLQKENIIDESGMPKERFSAEFPKEGPSILRIQQVVRGDSAAYFCASSTGADGGYTFGSGTRLTVV.

The table lists this clone with a few counts. This chain connects TRBV30 to TRBJ2-3; D remains ambiguous. The CDR3 sequence is 13 residues long. Trimming shortened V by 5 bases and J by 1 base, and 10 bases separated the two germline ends. Germline CDR1 GTSNPN, CDR2 SVGIG (reference sequence). CDR3 residues: CAWGIKGTDTQYF. The CDR3 DNA is TGTGCCTGGGGTATCAAGGGCACAGATACGCAGTATTTT.

This clone turned up a few times. The rearrangement joins TRBV6-5 to TRBJ2-5, with a weak D call TRBD2 (5 bases). Germline loops: CDR1 MNHEY, CDR2 SVGAGI. With 7 bases removed from V and 5 bases from J, the gap between germline ends came to 17 bases. This CDR3 is built from 14 residues. The CDR3 sequence is CASTPPSGSETQYF. The CDR3 region has the DNA TGTGCCAGCACCCCACCGTCGGGGTCGGAGACCCAGTACTTC.

There are a few counts of this clone. J is TRBJ2-7 and V is TRBV6-5; 8 bases are shared with TRBD1. Germline CDR1 reads MNHEY; CDR2 reads SVGAGI. V trimming: 2 bases; J trimming: 4 bases; junction bases outside the gene matches: 4. CDR3 length: 14 residues. The CDR3 sequence is CASSYVGQGYEQYF. CDR3 coding DNA: TGTGCCAGCAGTTACGTCGGACAGGGTTACGAGCAGTACTTC.

Only a few counts were recorded for this clone. The chain links TRBV9 to TRBJ1-6, with D uncertain. The V gene lost 4 bases and the J gene lost 9 bases, with 14 bases spanning the gap. The CDR3 covers 14 residues. Germline values: CDR1 SGDLS, CDR2 YYNGEE. This CDR3 reads CASSPSPGASPLHF. The CDR3 bases are TGTGCCAGCAGCCCGAGCCCCGGAGCTTCACCCCTCCACTTT.

This clone was seen only a few times. The rearrangement joins TRBV19 to TRBJ2-7; D not certain. V lost 6 bases and J lost 2, with 8 bases in between. The CDR3 has 12 amino acids. Germline V gene lookup returns CDR1 LNHDA and CDR2 SQIVND (reference sequence). This chain's CDR3 is CASRRPTYEQYV. CDR3 DNA: TGTGCCAGTAGGAGACCAACCTACGAGCAGTACGTC.

V is TRBV6-5 and J is TRBJ2-3, with D uncertain. Per the germline V gene, CDR1 is MNHEY and CDR2 is SVGAGI. The CDR3 is made up of 15 amino acids. Trimming removed 7 bases at V and 2 bases at J, with 16 bases between. The CDR3 DNA is TGTGCCAGCACTCCCGGGTGGCGTGACACAGATACGCAGTATTTT. Translating it yields CASTPGWRDTDTQYF.

The chain joins TRBV11-2 to TRBJ2-1; D not resolved. V was clipped by 8 bases and J by 9 bases, with 20 bases between them. Germline lookup yields CDR1 SGHAT and CDR2 FQNNGV. This CDR3 spans 14 amino acids. The DNA of the CDR3 is TGTGCCAGCTCTCCTGCCCTGGCTGTCGGTGAGCAGTTCTTC. Its translation: CASSPALAVGEQFF.

This chain joins TRBV6-6 and TRBJ1-1, with a possible D match to TRBD1 (5 bases). There are 13 residues in the CDR3. The V gene's germline CDR1 is MNHNY and CDR2 SVGAGI (reference sequence). V lost 7 bases, J lost 2 bases, and 11 bases lay in between. CDR3 loop: CASTKGVNTEAFF. The CDR3 DNA follows: TGTGCCAGCACCAAAGGGGTTAACACTGAAGCTTTCTTT.

This clone was counted a few times. Other DNA sequences of this sample code for an identical CDR3. This chain connects TRBV7-2 to TRBJ1-3; the match to TRBD1 covers 8 bases. CDR3 length: 15 amino acids. Trimming cost V 5 bases and J 3 bases; bases outside gene matches: 6. CDR1 is SGHTA, CDR2 FQGNSA, per germline. Here the CDR3 DNA reads TGTGCCAGCAGCCATACTGGGACAGGTGGAAACACCATATATTTT. Its translation: CASSHTGTGGNTIYF.